The clone carrying this TCR beta chain was recorded a few times. Antigen specificity is unknown. V shed 6 bases and J shed 5 bases, with 13 bases lying between them. Germline values: CDR1 MNHNS, CDR2 SASEGT. The CDR3 contains 13 residues. This record belongs to a study of response to subunit inactivated influenza vaccine. Study observations and caveats: Authors suggested few new T cells are recruited by each seasonal influenza vaccination.

TCRdb re-called the RT-PCR reads with MiXCR, one entry per CDR3 protein. The table records about 180,000 distinct CDR3 sequences, about 10% of them present only once. The chain couples TRBV6-1 to TRBJ2-5, with D perhaps being TRBD1 or TRBD2 (5 bases each). The material sequenced was non-naive T cells sorted from PBMCs, taken on the day of vaccination. This sequence originates from a man aged 50 or older who received an inactivated influenza vaccine. CDR3 bases: TGTGCCAGCAGACGCCGCAGGGAGGAGACCCAGTACTTC. It encodes CASRRRREETQYF.